The clone carrying this T cell receptor beta chain came up many times. Sequence at one end of the junction differs from germline and may be a read error. Time point denoted: sample taken at primary tumor resection. Material for sequencing was whole RNA from tumor, nontumor lung or frozen PBMC, left unsorted. Via MiXCR, TCRdb re-called the 5' RACE reads, giving one row per CDR3 protein. Among about 61,000 distinct CDR3 sequences listed, approximately 6.3% were seen once. The data were taken from a study of spatial heterogeneity in lung cancer. The germline V gene has CDR1 MGHRA and CDR2 YSYEKL. The CDR3 consists of 13 residues.

Sample: PBMCs, taken at surgery. The chain employs TRBV4-1 and TRBJ2-1; a possible D gene is TRBD1 (6 bases). The clonotype originates from a female donor with early-stage non-small cell lung cancer. CDR3 DNA sequence: TGCGCCAGCAGCCAAGTATGGACAGACCCCGGGGTCTTC. Translation: CASSQVWTDPGVF.